Listed below are T cell receptor beta chains from one sample, sequenced in a study of T cells after yellow fever vaccination. TCRdb reanalysed the 5' RACE reads using MiXCR and keeps one entry per CDR3 protein. The sample has 300,000 to 450,000 distinct CDR3 sequences; 7% to 9% are singletons. Sample: PBMCs, taken about 49 days after the first yellow fever vaccination. The receptors here all came from a man between 18 and 29 years old who received the YFV17D yellow fever vaccine. The CDR3 runs from the conserved cysteine through the conserved F or W. The D gene is left open where the match is weak. A row's size may be missing; if present it is once, few, many or a size class.

d_call: TRBD2; cdr3_length: 16; clone_size: .; v_call: TRBV12-3/TRBV12-4; j_call: TRBJ2-1; cdr3_aa: CASSPGLAGLDNEQFF; cdr3_nt: TGTGCCAGCAGTCCCGGACTAGCGGGGCTCGACAATGAGCAGTTCTTC
d_call: TRBD2; cdr3_length: 14; clone_size: .; v_call: TRBV5-4; j_call: TRBJ2-1; cdr3_aa: CASSLVGGEGEQFF; cdr3_nt: TGTGCCAGCAGCTTGGTGGGCGGGGAGGGTGAGCAGTTCTTC
d_call: TRBD1; cdr3_length: 16; clone_size: many; v_call: TRBV6-5; j_call: TRBJ2-1; cdr3_aa: CASSYSRDSSYNEQFF; cdr3_nt: TGTGCCAGCAGTTACAGTCGGGACAGCTCCTACAATGAGCAGTTCTTC
d_call: .; cdr3_length: 12; clone_size: few; v_call: TRBV12-3/TRBV12-4; j_call: TRBJ1-4; cdr3_aa: CASTLVNEKLFF; cdr3_nt: TGTGCCAGCACCCTTGTAAATGAAAAACTGTTTTTT
d_call: TRBD2; cdr3_length: 18; clone_size: .; v_call: TRBV20-1; j_call: TRBJ2-1; cdr3_aa: CSARGLAGALRSYNEQFF; cdr3_nt: TGCAGTGCTCGCGGACTAGCGGGGGCATTGAGGTCCTACAATGAGCAGTTCTTC
d_call: TRBD2; cdr3_length: 16; clone_size: few; v_call: TRBV7-9; j_call: TRBJ2-3; cdr3_aa: CASSSLLAGGTDTQYF; cdr3_nt: TGTGCCAGCAGCTCACTACTAGCGGGGGGGACAGATACGCAGTATTTT
d_call: .; cdr3_length: 13; clone_size: few; v_call: TRBV5-6; j_call: TRBJ2-5; cdr3_aa: CASSLPGSETQYF; cdr3_nt: TGTGCCAGCAGCTTGCCAGGATCGGAGACCCAGTACTTC
d_call: .; cdr3_length: 15; clone_size: many; v_call: TRBV7-3; j_call: TRBJ2-6; cdr3_aa: CASSPTGSGANVLTF; cdr3_nt: TGTGCCAGCAGCCCGACGGGCTCTGGGGCCAACGTCCTGACTTTC
d_call: .; cdr3_length: 11; clone_size: few; v_call: TRBV20-1; j_call: TRBJ1-1; cdr3_aa: CSARAGARAFF; cdr3_nt: TGCAGTGCTAGGGCGGGGGCGCGTGCTTTCTTT
d_call: .; cdr3_length: 16; clone_size: few; v_call: TRBV4-3; j_call: TRBJ2-3; cdr3_aa: CASSRGILTVPDTQYF; cdr3_nt: TGCGCCAGCAGCCGCGGGATCTTAACAGTCCCAGATACGCAGTATTTT
d_call: .; cdr3_length: 14; clone_size: few; v_call: TRBV20-1; j_call: TRBJ2-7; cdr3_aa: CSASSGRDPYEQYF; cdr3_nt: TGCAGTGCTAGTTCGGGCAGGGACCCTTACGAGCAGTACTTC
d_call: .; cdr3_length: 15; clone_size: .; v_call: TRBV4-1; j_call: TRBJ2-7; cdr3_aa: CASSQAGSSAYEQYF; cdr3_nt: TGCGCCAGCAGCCAAGCAGGCAGCTCCGCCTACGAGCAGTACTTC
d_call: .; cdr3_length: 13; clone_size: .; v_call: TRBV28; j_call: TRBJ1-5; cdr3_aa: CASIGQGFQPQHF; cdr3_nt: TGTGCCAGCATTGGTCAGGGGTTCCAGCCCCAGCATTTT
d_call: .; cdr3_length: 20; clone_size: .; v_call: TRBV4-2; j_call: TRBJ2-2; cdr3_aa: CASSQRAGARDYANTGELFF; cdr3_nt: TGTGCCAGCAGCCAGAGGGCGGGGGCGAGGGACTACGCGAACACCGGGGAGCTGTTTTTT
d_call: .; cdr3_length: 14; clone_size: few; v_call: TRBV6-2/TRBV6-3; j_call: TRBJ2-2; cdr3_aa: CASSYGLRAGELFF; cdr3_nt: TGTGCCAGCAGTTACGGGCTGCGTGCCGGGGAGCTGTTTTTT
d_call: .; cdr3_length: 19; clone_size: few; v_call: TRBV7-2; j_call: TRBJ2-3; cdr3_aa: CASSLRHGDGVGHTDTQYF; cdr3_nt: TGTGCCAGCAGCTTGCGCCACGGGGACGGGGTGGGCCACACAGATACGCAGTATTTT
d_call: .; cdr3_length: 13; clone_size: few; v_call: TRBV7-8; j_call: TRBJ1-2; cdr3_aa: CASSSTGAYGYTF; cdr3_nt: TGTGCCAGCAGCTCGACAGGAGCGTATGGCTACACCTTC
d_call: TRBD2; cdr3_length: 15; clone_size: .; v_call: TRBV27; j_call: TRBJ2-3; cdr3_aa: CASRKLAGGPDTQYF; cdr3_nt: TGTGCCAGCAGGAAACTAGCGGGGGGCCCAGATACGCAGTATTTT
d_call: TRBD1; cdr3_length: 16; clone_size: .; v_call: TRBV12-3/TRBV12-4; j_call: TRBJ2-3; cdr3_aa: CASSLAGQRGTDTQYF; cdr3_nt: TGTGCCAGCAGTTTAGCGGGACAGCGTGGCACAGATACGCAGTATTTT
d_call: TRBD2; cdr3_length: 16; clone_size: few; v_call: TRBV24-1; j_call: TRBJ2-3; cdr3_aa: CATSDWTSGNTDTQYF; cdr3_nt: TGTGCCACCAGTGATTGGACTAGCGGAAACACAGATACGCAGTATTTT
d_call: .; cdr3_length: 14; clone_size: few; v_call: TRBV18; j_call: TRBJ1-2; cdr3_aa: CASSPMRDNYGYTF; cdr3_nt: TGTGCCAGCTCCCCGATGAGGGATAACTATGGCTACACCTTC
d_call: TRBD1; cdr3_length: 15; clone_size: .; v_call: TRBV12-3/TRBV12-4; j_call: TRBJ1-5; cdr3_aa: CASSGPGTGRQPQHF; cdr3_nt: TGTGCCAGCAGCGGACCCGGGACAGGGCGTCAGCCCCAGCATTTT
d_call: TRBD1; cdr3_length: 21; clone_size: .; v_call: TRBV4-1; j_call: TRBJ2-2; cdr3_aa: CASSRQSRDRGSTMYTGELFF; cdr3_nt: TGCGCCAGCAGCCGTCAATCCCGGGACAGGGGGTCAACTATGTACACCGGGGAGCTGTTTTTT
d_call: .; cdr3_length: 14; clone_size: many; v_call: TRBV30; j_call: TRBJ2-2; cdr3_aa: CAWTQGANTGELFF; cdr3_nt: TGTGCCTGGACCCAGGGTGCGAACACCGGGGAGCTGTTTTTT
d_call: TRBD1; cdr3_length: 18; clone_size: .; v_call: TRBV28; j_call: TRBJ2-3; cdr3_aa: CASSLPGQGFSRTDTQYF; cdr3_nt: TGTGCCAGCAGTCTACCGGGACAGGGCTTTTCCCGCACAGATACGCAGTATTTT
d_call: TRBD1; cdr3_length: 13; clone_size: few; v_call: TRBV6-1; j_call: TRBJ1-1; cdr3_aa: CASRSYRGPEAFF; cdr3_nt: TGTGCCAGCAGATCTTACAGGGGCCCTGAAGCTTTCTTT
d_call: .; cdr3_length: 14; clone_size: .; v_call: TRBV7-4; j_call: TRBJ2-2; cdr3_aa: CASSLFRDPGELFF; cdr3_nt: TGTGCCAGCAGCTTATTCCGGGATCCCGGGGAGCTGTTTTTT
d_call: TRBD1; cdr3_length: 16; clone_size: few; v_call: TRBV27; j_call: TRBJ2-7; cdr3_aa: CASSTRFPGQGYEQYF; cdr3_nt: TGTGCCAGCAGTACCCGATTTCCGGGACAGGGGTACGAGCAGTACTTC
d_call: .; cdr3_length: 13; clone_size: .; v_call: TRBV7-2; j_call: TRBJ1-1; cdr3_aa: CASSLVLHPEAFF; cdr3_nt: TGTGCCAGCAGCTTAGTGTTGCACCCTGAAGCTTTCTTT
d_call: .; cdr3_length: 14; clone_size: few; v_call: TRBV5-1; j_call: TRBJ2-5; cdr3_aa: CASSIGRIQETQYF; cdr3_nt: TGCGCCAGCAGCATAGGACGGATCCAAGAGACCCAGTACTTC
d_call: TRBD2; cdr3_length: 15; clone_size: .; v_call: TRBV18; j_call: TRBJ2-7; cdr3_aa: CASSPMAGGPYEQYF; cdr3_nt: TGTGCCAGCTCACCGATGGCGGGGGGGCCCTACGAGCAGTACTTC
d_call: .; cdr3_length: 11; clone_size: few; v_call: TRBV20-1; j_call: TRBJ1-6; cdr3_aa: CSARGGIALHF; cdr3_nt: TGCAGTGCTAGAGGAGGAATTGCCCTCCACTTT
d_call: .; cdr3_length: 18; clone_size: many; v_call: TRBV5-5; j_call: TRBJ2-1; cdr3_aa: CASSLELWQGGIGNEQFF; cdr3_nt: TGTGCCAGCAGCTTGGAATTGTGGCAGGGAGGTATCGGCAATGAGCAGTTCTTC
d_call: .; cdr3_length: 13; clone_size: many; v_call: TRBV20-1; j_call: TRBJ2-7; cdr3_aa: CSARDPAGLGQYF; cdr3_nt: TGCAGTGCTAGAGATCCGGCAGGGCTGGGGCAGTACTTC
d_call: .; cdr3_length: 13; clone_size: many; v_call: TRBV4-1; j_call: TRBJ2-1; cdr3_aa: CASSQDRVNEQFF; cdr3_nt: TGCGCCAGCAGCCAAGACCGGGTCAATGAGCAGTTCTTC
d_call: TRBD1; cdr3_length: 17; clone_size: few; v_call: TRBV6-2/TRBV6-3; j_call: TRBJ2-1; cdr3_aa: CASSYDLGQGNYNEQFF; cdr3_nt: TGTGCCAGCAGTTATGACCTTGGACAGGGCAATTACAATGAGCAGTTCTTC
d_call: TRBD1; cdr3_length: 14; clone_size: .; v_call: TRBV12-3/TRBV12-4; j_call: TRBJ1-1; cdr3_aa: CASSPGGVGTEAFF; cdr3_nt: TGTGCCAGCAGTCCAGGGGGCGTCGGCACTGAAGCTTTCTTT
d_call: TRBD1; cdr3_length: 15; clone_size: many; v_call: TRBV15; j_call: TRBJ1-5; cdr3_aa: CATSREGQSNQPQHF; cdr3_nt: TGTGCCACCAGCAGAGAGGGACAGAGCAATCAGCCCCAGCATTTT
d_call: .; cdr3_length: 15; clone_size: .; v_call: TRBV18; j_call: TRBJ1-6; cdr3_aa: CASSPSGGVGSPLHF; cdr3_nt: TGTGCCAGCTCACCGTCTGGAGGGGTGGGTTCACCCCTCCACTTT
d_call: TRBD1; cdr3_length: 16; clone_size: .; v_call: TRBV7-8; j_call: TRBJ1-1; cdr3_aa: CASSLISGGRNTEAFF; cdr3_nt: TGTGCCAGCAGCTTAATCTCAGGGGGGAGAAACACTGAAGCTTTCTTT
d_call: TRBD1; cdr3_length: 14; clone_size: few; v_call: TRBV5-1; j_call: TRBJ2-1; cdr3_aa: CASSWTGSGNEQFF; cdr3_nt: TGCGCCAGCAGCTGGACAGGCTCGGGGAATGAGCAGTTCTTC